What follows describes a single T cell receptor beta chain. Its antigen remains unknown. This sample is part of a study of T cell responses to AZD1222 COVID-19 vaccine. Study observations and caveats: Seropositivity was recorded at baseline in only six AZD1222 recipients. Females made up more of the donors, who were largely white British, and clonal diversity may have come out too low. There were repertoire samples only from the period after the peak T cell response.

Assay: immunoSEQ multiplex PCR; the TCRdb copy retains only in-frame clones and omits some. Of roughly 160,000 clones listed, 90% to 95% are singletons. This CDR3 comprises 17 residues. The germline V gene encodes CDR1 SGHAT and CDR2 FQNNGV. V gave up 4 bases and J gave up 0 bases, with 16 bases separating them. This chain connects TRBV11-2 to TRBJ2-1; D gene uncertain. The source of this sequence is an adult in good health. The sample consisted of peripheral blood, taken on day 0 of AZD1222 vaccination. The CDR3: CASSYTAGWSSYNEQFF. For the CDR3, the DNA is TGTGCCAGCAGCTACACTGCCGGTTGGAGCTCCTACAATGAGCAGTTCTTC.